This TCR beta chain was documented in a study of T cells in localized non-small cell lung cancer. Germline CDR1 reads SGHRS; CDR2 reads YFSETQ. The germline V and J ends were trimmed by 1 base and 2 bases, with 10 bases remaining between them. The CDR3 runs 15 residues. Generated by immunoSEQ multiplex PCR, the TCRdb table keeps only in-frame clones and is missing some. Of roughly 34,000 clones listed, 80% to 90% were seen once; the top ten hold around 4.2%. The starting material was peripheral blood, obtained before any cancer treatment. The rearrangement joins TRBV5-1 to TRBJ2-4; a possible D gene is TRBD1 (6 bases). The TCR originated in a male donor at least 60 years old with stage III lung adenocarcinoma. The chain's CDR3 is CASSLTGWPKNIQYF. CDR3 bases: TGCGCCAGCAGCTTGACAGGGTGGCCCAAAAACATTCAGTACTTC.